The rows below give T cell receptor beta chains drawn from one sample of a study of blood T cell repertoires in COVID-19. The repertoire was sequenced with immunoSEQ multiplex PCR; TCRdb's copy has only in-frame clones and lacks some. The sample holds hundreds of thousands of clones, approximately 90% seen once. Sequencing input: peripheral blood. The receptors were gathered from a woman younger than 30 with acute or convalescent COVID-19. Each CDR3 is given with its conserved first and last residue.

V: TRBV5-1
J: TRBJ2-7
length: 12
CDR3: CASTGQFYEQYF

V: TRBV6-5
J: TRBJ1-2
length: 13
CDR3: CASIEGLTYGYTF

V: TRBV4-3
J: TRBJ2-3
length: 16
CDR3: CASSHGTGGRTDTQYF

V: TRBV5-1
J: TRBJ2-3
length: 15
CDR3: CASSLAGSRTDTQYF

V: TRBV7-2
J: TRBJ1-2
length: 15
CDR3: CASSLARQGGYGYTF

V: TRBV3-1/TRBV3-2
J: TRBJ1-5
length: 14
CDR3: CASSQTGLNQPQHF

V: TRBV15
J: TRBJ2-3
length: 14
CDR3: CATSPAGSTDTQYF

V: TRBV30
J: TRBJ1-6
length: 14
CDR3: CAWDRGSYNSPLHF

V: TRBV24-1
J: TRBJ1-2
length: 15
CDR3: CATSDSQGMLKGYTF

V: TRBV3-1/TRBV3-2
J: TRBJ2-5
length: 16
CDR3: CASSQGALRVTETQYF

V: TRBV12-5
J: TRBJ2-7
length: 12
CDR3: CASSSGESEQYF

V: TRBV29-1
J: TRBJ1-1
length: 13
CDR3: CSVEEQVYTEAFF

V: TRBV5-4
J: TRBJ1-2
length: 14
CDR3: CASSLAGGAGGYTF

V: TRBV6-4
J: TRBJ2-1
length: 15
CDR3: CASSYIAGEGNEQFF

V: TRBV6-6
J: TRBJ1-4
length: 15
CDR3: CASSLPGGANEKLFF

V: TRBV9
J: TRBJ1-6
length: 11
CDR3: CASGGPSPLHF